The 32 T cell receptor beta chains given below trace back to one sample, sequenced in a study of radiation and T cells in renal cell carcinoma (TCRdb year 2020). The time point tag for this specimen amounts to: tumor resected at nephrectomy. The treatment or condition label on this specimen signifies: treatment-naive control, cytoreductive nephrectomy. The receptor library was made with the immunoSEQ multiplex PCR assay. The immuneACCESS repertoire file appears here via TCRdb, limited to in-frame rearrangements. These files lack a portion of the clones; in checked studies, under half of the deficit traces to unresolved V genes, and the cause of the others is not known. The sample table lists roughly 20,000 clones, about three fifths of them with a count of one. Approximately 30% of the sample rests with the top ten. The source was tumor tissue, collected from a patient whose treatment was nephrectomy without radiotherapy. The source is a man aged 45 to 65 with renal cell carcinoma.

This chain uses TRBV5-5 with TRBJ1-1; 10 bases map to TRBD1. CDR1 SGHKS and CDR2 YYEKEE come from the germline V gene (reference sequence). This CDR3 region has 13 residues. J was trimmed by 10 bases and V by 3 bases; bases with no gene match: 6. CDR3: CASSSGTGVRAFF. The CDR3 DNA reads TGTGCCAGCAGCTCCGGGACAGGGGTTCGAGCTTTCTTT. The full variable domain, completed using reference TRBV5-5 and TRBJ1-1, is DAGVTQSPTHLIKTRGQQVTLRCSPISGHKSVSWYQQVLGQGPQFIFQYYEKEERGRGNFPDRFSARQFPNYSSELNVNALLLGDSALYLCASSSGTGVRAFFGQGTRLTVV.

J is TRBJ1-1 and V is TRBV5-4, with 11 bases lining up with TRBD1. CDR1 SGHNT and CDR2 YYREEE come from the germline V gene (reference sequence). This CDR3 contains 15 residues. With V trimmed by 6 bases and J by 4 bases, 8 bases remained unmatched. The CDR3 sequence is CASTPGTGGITEAFF. The CDR3 DNA reads TGTGCCAGCACCCCAGGGACAGGGGGGATCACTGAAGCTTTCTTT.

The gene calls are TRBV30 and TRBJ2-7; D unresolved. The V and J ends lost 3 bases and 4 bases respectively, with 10 bases between them. Germline V gene data show CDR1 as GTSNPN and CDR2 as SVGIG (reference sequence). There are 12 residues in the CDR3. The CDR3 region is CAWRPQAYEQYF. DNA of the CDR3: TGTGCCTGGAGACCCCAAGCTTACGAGCAGTACTTC.

The gene calls are TRBV9 and TRBJ1-1; D gene ambiguous. CDR1 is SGDLS, CDR2 YYNGEE, per germline. CDR3 length: 14 residues. Between the trimmed V and J ends, which lost 5 bases and 6 bases, there was a span of 17 bases. The CDR3 DNA reads as TGTGCCAGCAGTGGGATAGGCGGAGGGTCTGAAGCTTTCTTT. This encodes CASSGIGGGSEAFF.

The chain employs TRBV7-8 and TRBJ2-7; no definite D call. CDR3 length equals 14 residues. CDR1 and CDR2 from the germline V gene are SGHVS and FQNEAQ. Between the trimmed V and J ends, which lost 7 bases and 2 bases, there was a span of 15 bases. The CDR3, as DNA: TGTGCCAGCACCCCCCAGGCGAGGACCTACGAGCAGTACTTC. Its translation is CASTPQARTYEQYF.

The sample holds a few counts of this clone. The chain employs TRBV10-3 and TRBJ2-1; D uncertain. The length of the CDR3 is 13 residues. Germline CDR1 is ENHRY and CDR2 is SYGVKD. The V and J ends lost 0 bases and 13 bases respectively, with 13 bases between them. The CDR3 nucleotides read TGTGCCATCAGTGAGTCGAGTGACACTGGCCAGTTCTTC. Translation gives CAISESSDTGQFF.

V usage is TRBV6-5 and J usage is TRBJ2-7, with 7 nucleotides matching TRBD1. CDR1 MNHEY and CDR2 SVGAGI come from the germline V gene. With 6 bases clipped from V and 3 bases from J, the junction kept 5 bases outside the gene matches. CDR3 size: 13 residues. CDR3 protein: CASSPGQIYEQYF. As DNA, the CDR3 is TGTGCCAGCAGCCCGGGACAGATCTACGAGCAGTACTTC.

The chain carries TRBV7-9 and TRBJ2-2, with a possible D match to TRBD1 (6 bases). Trimming took off 5 bases at V and 1 base at J, with 14 bases between the two ends. CDR3 length equals 16 residues. Germline V CDR1 and CDR2: SEHNR, FQNEAQ (reference sequence). Here the CDR3 DNA reads TGTGCCAGCAGCGCCCGACAGGACTTGAACACCGGGGAGCTGTTTTTT. Translation gives CASSARQDLNTGELFF.

The chain uses TRBV19 and TRBJ1-5; no firm D call. V lost 0 bases to trimming and J lost 0 bases, with 6 bases between them. This CDR3 has 15 residues. Germline loops: CDR1 LNHDA, CDR2 SQIVND (reference sequence). CDR3 DNA: TGTGCCAGTAGTATAGAGGGATATAGCAATCAGCCCCAGCATTTT. This encodes CASSIEGYSNQPQHF.

This chain joins TRBV18 and TRBJ2-3; D remains ambiguous. The length of the CDR3 is 15 residues. Per the germline V gene, CDR1 is KGHSH and CDR2 is LQKENI. V gave up 3 bases and J gave up 4 bases, with 14 bases separating them. CDR3 in DNA: TGTGCCAGCTCACCTTTGGGCGCGAGCTCAGATACGCAGTATTTT. Translation gives CASSPLGASSDTQYF.

The chain couples TRBV5-1 to TRBJ1-1; D is undetermined. CDR1 and CDR2 (germline): SGHRS, YFSETQ. The CDR3 consists of 13 residues. V lost 4 bases and J 1 base, leaving 8 bases between the germline ends. This CDR3 is CASSTGPNTEAFF. The CDR3 DNA reads TGCGCCAGCAGCACGGGTCCGAACACTGAAGCTTTCTTT.

This clone has at least ten counts. The chain joins TRBV7-2 to TRBJ2-5, with TRBD2 as a possible D gene (5 bases). Germline CDR1 SGHTA, CDR2 FQGNSA. The V end lost 1 base, the J end lost 0 bases, and 15 bases lay between the germline ends. The CDR3 has 17 amino acids. CDR3 region: CASSLVFYLADQETQYF. The CDR3 region has the DNA TGTGCCAGCAGCTTAGTGTTCTACCTAGCCGACCAAGAGACCCAGTACTTC.

This clone was counted a few times. This rearrangement joins TRBV19 to TRBJ2-1; D ambiguous. Germline-derived CDR1 and CDR2 are LNHDA and SQIVND (reference sequence). The CDR3 is 14 amino acids. The CDR3, as DNA: TGTGCAACTAAGAAGTTGAGTACCTACAATGAGCAGTTCTTC. This translates into CATKKLSTYNEQFF.

Note on this clone: A junction end diverges from the germline sequence, so it may reflect a read error. This chain connects TRBV9 to TRBJ2-7; D is ambiguous. CDR1 is SGDLS and CDR2 is YYNGEE in the germline V gene. The CDR3 length is 12 residues. CDR3 sequence reads: CASSVVSHEQYF. The CDR3 nucleotides are TGTGCCAGCAGCGTAGTCTCCCACGAGCAGTACTTC.

This clone was seen only a few times. Sequence at one end of the junction differs from germline and may be a read error. The CDR3 spells CASSSNNRQALF. CDR3 coding DNA: TGTGCCAGCAGTTCTAATAATAGACAGGCCCTTTTT. The chain uses TRBV28 and TRBJ1-4, with D tentatively TRBD1 (6 bases). The CDR3 covers 12 residues. Germline lookup yields CDR1 MDHEN and CDR2 SYDVKM.

This clone was picked up many times. The rearrangement links TRBV5-6 to TRBJ1-1, with D perhaps TRBD1 (5 bases). Trimming removed 2 bases at V and 6 bases at J, with 11 bases between. The CDR3 extends over 13 amino acids. CDR1 is SGHDT and CDR2 is YYEEEE in the germline V gene. The CDR3 nucleotides are TGTGCCAGCAGCTTCGGGACGAGGCCTGAAGCTTTCTTT. Its protein is CASSFGTRPEAFF.

The rearrangement links TRBV9 to TRBJ2-1; TRBD2 matches 8 bases. The length of the CDR3 is 15 residues. CDR1 is SGDLS, CDR2 YYNGEE, per germline. Trimming took 4 bases from V and 7 from J; bases not matched to a gene: 10. The CDR3 coding sequence is TGTGCCAGCAGCCCAAGCGGGAGTAGGGTAAATGAGCAGTTCTTC. Its translation: CASSPSGSRVNEQFF.

The chain couples TRBV2 to TRBJ2-1; D is possibly TRBD2 (5 bases). This CDR3 contains 12 residues. The germline V gene encodes CDR1 SNHLY and CDR2 FYNNEI. V lost 4 bases, J lost 6 bases, and 7 bases lay in between. CDR3 in DNA: TGTGCCAGCAGTGTCGAGGGCAATGAGCAGTTCTTC. It yields the protein CASSVEGNEQFF.

The chain combines TRBV2 with TRBJ1-3; D not certain. Between the trimmed V and J ends, which lost 8 bases and 0 bases, there was a span of 14 bases. This CDR3 contains 15 residues. The germline gives CDR1 SNHLY, CDR2 FYNNEI. CDR3 amino acids: CASSPWTSSGNTIYF. CDR3 DNA sequence: TGTGCCAGCTCCCCATGGACGAGCTCTGGAAACACCATATATTTT.

The V and J genes are TRBV27 and TRBJ2-6; tentative D call: TRBD2 (6 bases). Germline V CDR1 and CDR2: MNHEY, SMNVEV (reference sequence). The CDR3 has 18 amino acids. The V end lost 5 bases, the J end lost 2 bases, and 19 bases lay between the germline ends. CDR3 DNA sequence: TGTGCCAGCAGTCCTCTGGGCAGGGACTTCCCTGGGGCCAACGTCCTGACTTTC. Its translation is CASSPLGRDFPGANVLTF.

V usage is TRBV20-1 and J usage is TRBJ2-1; D is unresolved. CDR3 size: 11 residues. Trimming shortened V by 7 bases and J by 7 bases, and 11 bases separated the two germline ends. Germline loops: CDR1 DFQATT, CDR2 SNEGSKA (reference sequence). The CDR3 is CSEAVLNEQFF. The CDR3 nucleotides are TGCAGTGAGGCGGTGTTAAATGAGCAGTTCTTC.

The V gene is TRBV7-2, the J gene TRBJ2-1, with unresolved D. V lost 5 bases, J lost 3 bases, and 20 bases lay in between. Germline V CDR1 and CDR2: SGHTA, FQGNSA. CDR3 length: 17 residues. CDR3 region: CASSQDARRYLYNEQFF. CDR3 sequence (DNA): TGTGCCAGCAGCCAAGATGCTCGCCGCTACCTCTACAATGAGCAGTTCTTC.

V and J are TRBV10-2 and TRBJ2-2, with D maybe TRBD2 (6 bases). With 8 bases removed from V and 6 bases from J, the gap between germline ends came to 13 bases. Germline V lookup: CDR1 WSHSY, CDR2 SAAADI. The CDR3 sequence is 13 residues long. The CDR3 region has the DNA TGCGCCAGCCACGGGGGACGGGCCGGGGAGCTGTTTTTT. Translated, it gives CASHGGRAGELFF.

This CDR3 reads CAISESGDSNQPQHF. DNA for the CDR3: TGTGCCATCAGTGAGTCGGGGGATAGCAATCAGCCCCAGCATTTT. This chain joins TRBV10-3 and TRBJ1-5, with a possible D match to TRBD1 (5 bases). V lost 0 bases and J lost 0, with 6 bases in between. This CDR3 contains 15 residues. Germline-derived CDR1 and CDR2 are ENHRY and SYGVKD.

In this sample, this clone turned up once. The CDR3 region is CASRRQARAGELFF. CDR3 bases: TGTGCCAGCCGGAGACAAGCCAGGGCCGGGGAGCTGTTTTTT. V gene TRBV6-5 combines with J gene TRBJ2-2, with D possibly TRBD1 on 5 matching bases. The CDR3 loop spans 14 amino acids. Looked up from germline, CDR1 is MNHEY and CDR2 is SVGAGI. Trimming pared 8 bases from V and 6 bases from J, leaving 16 bases between.

The chain has TRBV19 and TRBJ1-5; D gene uncertain. V was pared by 7 bases and J by 3 bases, with 7 bases between. The germline CDR1 and CDR2 sequences are LNHDA and SQIVND (reference sequence). The CDR3 runs 12 residues. CDR3 coding DNA: TGTGCCAGTAATTCGTTCAATCAGCCCCAGCATTTT. This sequence encodes CASNSFNQPQHF.

In this sample, this clone turned up a few times. The V gene is TRBV28, the J gene TRBJ1-2; the D gene is possibly TRBD1 (5 bases). Between the trimmed V and J ends, which lost 6 bases and 1 base, there was a span of 9 bases. CDR3 length equals 13 residues. Per the germline V gene, CDR1 is MDHEN and CDR2 is SYDVKM. CDR3 bases: TGTGCCAGCAGCCCAGACAGTAACTATGGCTACACCTTC. The encoded protein is CASSPDSNYGYTF.

This clone was found once. The rearrangement links TRBV6-4 to TRBJ1-2; 8 bases agree with TRBD1. Germline CDR1 reads MRHNA; CDR2 reads SNTAGT. The V segment lost 2 bases and the J segment 7 bases; nucleotides outside the gene matches: 12. The CDR3 runs 16 residues. In nucleotides, the CDR3 is TGTGCCAGCAGTGACCTCCCGGGGCAGGGGGCGACTGGCTACACCTTC. This codes for CASSDLPGQGATGYTF.

The V call is TRBV7-6, the J call TRBJ1-2, with 9 bases matching TRBD1. V gave up 5 bases and J gave up 8 bases; unmatched junction bases: 6. The CDR3 runs to 13 residues. Germline values: CDR1 SGHVS, CDR2 FNYEAQ. The CDR3 sequence: CASSPDRGSGYTF. CDR3 DNA: TGTGCCAGCAGCCCGGACAGGGGCAGCGGCTACACCTTC. The whole variable domain, filled in from reference TRBV7-6 and TRBJ1-2, reads GAGVSQSPRYKVTKRGQDVALRCDPISGHVSLYWYRQALGQGPEFLTYFNYEAQQDKSGLPNDRFSAERPEGSISTLTIQRTEQRDSAMYRCASSPDRGSGYTFGSGTRLTVV.

The V and J genes are TRBV7-2 and TRBJ2-5, with D maybe TRBD2 (6 bases). This CDR3 region has 13 residues. From germline, CDR1 is SGHTA and CDR2 FQGNSA. V lost 5 bases and J 4 bases, leaving 11 bases between the germline ends. As DNA, the CDR3 is TGTGCCAGCAGCGGTGTAGCGGCAGAGACCCAGTACTTC. Residues: CASSGVAAETQYF.

The chain links TRBV7-2 to TRBJ1-4; no firm D call. CDR3 length equals 16 residues. V was clipped by 1 base and J by 1 base, with 10 bases between them. Looked up from germline, CDR1 is SGHTA and CDR2 is FQGNSA. The DNA for the CDR3 is TGTGCCAGCAGCTTAGACAGTGACCTAACTAATGAAAAACTGTTTTTT. Translating it yields CASSLDSDLTNEKLFF.

This clone was observed at least ten times. The V and J genes are TRBV6-1 and TRBJ1-2; 8 nucleotides match TRBD1. With 2 bases clipped from V and 0 bases from J, the junction kept 2 bases outside the gene matches. From germline, CDR1 is MNHNS and CDR2 SASEGT. CDR3 size: 15 residues. CDR3 coding DNA: TGTGCCAGCAGTGAATGGACAGGGCCTAACTATGGCTACACCTTC. The encoded protein is CASSEWTGPNYGYTF.